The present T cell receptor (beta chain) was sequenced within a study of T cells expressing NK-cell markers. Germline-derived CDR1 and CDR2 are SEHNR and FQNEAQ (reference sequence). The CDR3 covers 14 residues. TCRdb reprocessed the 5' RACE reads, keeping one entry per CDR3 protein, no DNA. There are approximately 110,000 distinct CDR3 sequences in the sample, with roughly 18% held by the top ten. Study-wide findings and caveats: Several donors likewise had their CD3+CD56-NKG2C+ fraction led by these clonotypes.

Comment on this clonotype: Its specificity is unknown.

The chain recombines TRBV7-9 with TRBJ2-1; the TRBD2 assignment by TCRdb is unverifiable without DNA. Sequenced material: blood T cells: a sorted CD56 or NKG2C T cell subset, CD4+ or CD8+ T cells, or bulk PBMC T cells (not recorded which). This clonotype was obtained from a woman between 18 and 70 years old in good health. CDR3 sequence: CASSGGLAGVEQFF.